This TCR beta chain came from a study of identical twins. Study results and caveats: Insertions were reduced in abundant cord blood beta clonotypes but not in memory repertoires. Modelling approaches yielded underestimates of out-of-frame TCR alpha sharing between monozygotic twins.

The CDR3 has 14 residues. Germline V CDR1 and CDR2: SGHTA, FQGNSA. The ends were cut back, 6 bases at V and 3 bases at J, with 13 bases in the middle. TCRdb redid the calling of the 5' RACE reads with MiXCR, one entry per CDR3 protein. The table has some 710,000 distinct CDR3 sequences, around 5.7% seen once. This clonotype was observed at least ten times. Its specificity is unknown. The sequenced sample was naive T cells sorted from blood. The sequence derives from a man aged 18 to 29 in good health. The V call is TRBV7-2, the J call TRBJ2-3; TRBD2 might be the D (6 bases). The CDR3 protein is CASRRGGVTDTQYF. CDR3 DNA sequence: TGTGCCAGCAGGCGGGGTGGGGTTACAGATACGCAGTATTTT.